The sequence of this TCR beta chain was determined in a study of Graves' ophthalmopathy and Graves' hyperthyroidism. This clonotype showed up just a few times. The antigen remains unidentified. The CDR3 is 16 residues long. Trimming cost V 0 bases and J 6 bases, with 14 bases left between them. Germline V CDR1 and CDR2: SGHDN, FVKESK. Thyroid ultrasound, orbital computed tomography, TRAb, serum thyroxine and clinical symptoms formed the basis of diagnosis. Study-wide results and limits: Blood also harbored most expanded thyroid clonotypes above 0.001 frequency.

From RNA, the CDR3 regions of TCR beta chains were amplified and sequenced. RT-PCR in the first round used HTBI primers; a second-round multiplex PCR followed. Using its own MiXCR run on the multiplex PCR reads, TCRdb lists one record per CDR3 protein. Here the sample spans about 740,000 distinct CDR3 sequences, 35% to 50% being singletons. The J gene is TRBJ1-4, the V gene TRBV14, with D maybe TRBD1 (6 bases). The clonotype originates from an adult man with Graves' ophthalmopathy. The sequenced sample consisted of peripheral blood. CDR3 in amino acids: CASSQDGGLGDEKLFF. CDR3 bases: TGTGCCAGCAGCCAAGATGGGGGGCTAGGTGATGAAAAACTGTTTTTT.